These T cell receptor beta chains were read from a single sample in a study of T cell responses to AZD1222 COVID-19 vaccine. Here immunoSEQ multiplex PCR was the method, and the copy in TCRdb shows in-frame clones only, minus some. The table records roughly 150,000 clones, 70% to 90% of them present only once. The sample consisted of peripheral blood, taken on day 0 of AZD1222 vaccination. All receptors come from an adult in good health. CDR3s include the opening cysteine and the closing phenylalanine or tryptophan. The D gene is left open where the match is weak. Not all rows give a size; the values are once, few, many and, for expanded clones, a class.

d_gene: TRBD1; v_gene: TRBV4-2; abundance: NA; j_gene: TRBJ1-1; CDR3nt: TGTGCCAGCAGCCACCTGGGACAGGGGGGGACCTACACTGAAGCTTTCTTT; CDR3aa: CASSHLGQGGTYTEAFF
d_gene: TRBD1; v_gene: TRBV10-1; abundance: NA; j_gene: TRBJ2-1; CDR3nt: TGCGCCAGCAGTGGGAGACAGGGGTGGAATGAGCAGTTCTTC; CDR3aa: CASSGRQGWNEQFF
d_gene: NA; v_gene: TRBV12-3/TRBV12-4; abundance: NA; j_gene: TRBJ1-1; CDR3nt: TGTGCCAGCACCTTGGGACCGGGCCGTGCGGCTTTCTTT; CDR3aa: CASTLGPGRAAFF
d_gene: NA; v_gene: TRBV6-5; abundance: NA; j_gene: TRBJ1-1; CDR3nt: TGTGCCAGCAGCCGAACAGGGTCCGTTGAAGCTTTCTTT; CDR3aa: CASSRTGSVEAFF
d_gene: TRBD2; v_gene: TRBV14; abundance: once; j_gene: TRBJ2-1; CDR3nt: TGTGCCAGCAGCCAAGATCTCTCGGCTAGCGGGAGAAGGACGAATGAGCAGTTCTTC; CDR3aa: CASSQDLSASGRRTNEQFF
d_gene: NA; v_gene: TRBV10-1; abundance: NA; j_gene: TRBJ1-3; CDR3nt: TGCGCCAGCAGGGGAAGACAGCCCCAGTACTCTGGAAACACCATATATTTT; CDR3aa: CASRGRQPQYSGNTIYF
d_gene: NA; v_gene: TRBV2; abundance: NA; j_gene: TRBJ1-2; CDR3nt: TGTGCCAGGGCGCAGGCCCATAACTATGGCTACACCTTC; CDR3aa: CARAQAHNYGYTF
d_gene: NA; v_gene: TRBV5-1; abundance: NA; j_gene: TRBJ1-4; CDR3nt: TGCGCCAGCAGCCAGAATAATGAAAAACTGTTTTTT; CDR3aa: CASSQNNEKLFF
d_gene: TRBD2; v_gene: TRBV19; abundance: once; j_gene: TRBJ2-1; CDR3nt: TGTGCCAGTAGTCCCGGGACTAGCGGGAGGTTGAGCTCCTACAATGAGCAGTTCTTC; CDR3aa: CASSPGTSGRLSSYNEQFF
d_gene: NA; v_gene: TRBV20-1; abundance: NA; j_gene: TRBJ2-1; CDR3nt: TGCAGTGCTAGTATTGTTAGCTCCTACAATGAGCAGTTCTTC; CDR3aa: CSASIVSSYNEQFF
d_gene: TRBD1; v_gene: TRBV4-2; abundance: few; j_gene: TRBJ1-1; CDR3nt: TGTGCCGTAACCACAGGGGAAAGTCACGATGAAGCTTTCTTT; CDR3aa: CAVTTGESHDEAFF
d_gene: NA; v_gene: TRBV5-1; abundance: NA; j_gene: TRBJ1-1; CDR3nt: TGCGCCAGCAGCTTGTCGGGGGATCACACTGAAGCTTTCTTT; CDR3aa: CASSLSGDHTEAFF
d_gene: NA; v_gene: TRBV28; abundance: NA; j_gene: TRBJ1-1; CDR3nt: TGTGCCAGCACCAGGGACGGTAACACTGAAGCTTTCTTT; CDR3aa: CASTRDGNTEAFF
d_gene: NA; v_gene: TRBV10-1; abundance: NA; j_gene: TRBJ2-5; CDR3nt: TGCGCCAGCAGTGAGTTCGGGGGTCAAGAGACCCAGTACTTC; CDR3aa: CASSEFGGQETQYF
d_gene: NA; v_gene: TRBV3-1/TRBV3-2; abundance: NA; j_gene: TRBJ2-2; CDR3nt: TGTGCCAGCAGCCCATTGACCCTCACCGGGGAGCTGTTTTTT; CDR3aa: CASSPLTLTGELFF
d_gene: TRBD1; v_gene: TRBV12-3/TRBV12-4; abundance: NA; j_gene: TRBJ1-3; CDR3nt: TGTGGCTCAGGGGGGTCTGGAAACACCATATATTTT; CDR3aa: CGSGGSGNTIYF
d_gene: NA; v_gene: TRBV18; abundance: once; j_gene: TRBJ1-1; CDR3nt: TGTGCCAGCTCACCACCGTCAGGGAAGACTGCTGAAGCTTTCTTT; CDR3aa: CASSPPSGKTAEAFF
d_gene: NA; v_gene: TRBV7-2; abundance: once; j_gene: TRBJ2-2; CDR3nt: TGTGCCAGCAGCCGGGGACCGAAGAGGGCCGGGGAGCTGTTTTTT; CDR3aa: CASSRGPKRAGELFF
d_gene: TRBD2; v_gene: TRBV6-5; abundance: once; j_gene: TRBJ2-2; CDR3nt: TGTGCCAGTCAGTCAAGCGGGAGGGCCGGGGAGCTGTTTTTT; CDR3aa: CASQSSGRAGELFF
d_gene: NA; v_gene: TRBV19; abundance: NA; j_gene: TRBJ2-2; CDR3nt: TGTGCCACCCTGGGATACGCTTCTACAAACACCGGGGAGCTGTTTTTT; CDR3aa: CATLGYASTNTGELFF
d_gene: NA; v_gene: TRBV12-3/TRBV12-4; abundance: NA; j_gene: TRBJ1-5; CDR3nt: TGTGCCAGCAGTTCGGTTAGCAATCAGCCCCAGCATTTT; CDR3aa: CASSSVSNQPQHF
d_gene: TRBD2; v_gene: TRBV5-5; abundance: NA; j_gene: TRBJ2-1; CDR3nt: TGTGCCAGCAGCGGGAGGACTAGCGTTTACAATGAGCAGTTCTTC; CDR3aa: CASSGRTSVYNEQFF
d_gene: NA; v_gene: TRBV19; abundance: NA; j_gene: TRBJ2-2; CDR3nt: TGTGCCAGTAGCCACCCCGGGACCCACACCGGGGAGCTGTTTTTT; CDR3aa: CASSHPGTHTGELFF
d_gene: TRBD1; v_gene: TRBV12-3/TRBV12-4; abundance: NA; j_gene: TRBJ1-1; CDR3nt: TGTGCCAGCAGTTTAGACAGGGGAGCTTTCTTT; CDR3aa: CASSLDRGAFF
d_gene: NA; v_gene: TRBV10-3; abundance: NA; j_gene: TRBJ1-1; CDR3nt: TGTGCCATCAGTCCGATGAACACTGAAGCTTTCTTT; CDR3aa: CAISPMNTEAFF
d_gene: NA; v_gene: TRBV7-3; abundance: NA; j_gene: TRBJ1-1; CDR3nt: TGTGCCAGCAGCTTAAGACGGGAGTTGGAAGCTTTCTTT; CDR3aa: CASSLRRELEAFF
d_gene: NA; v_gene: TRBV6-5; abundance: NA; j_gene: TRBJ1-1; CDR3nt: TGTGCCAGCAGTTACGTCGGGAAGAACACTGAAGCTTTCTTT; CDR3aa: CASSYVGKNTEAFF
d_gene: NA; v_gene: TRBV28; abundance: NA; j_gene: TRBJ2-3; CDR3nt: TGTGCCAGCAGTCCAGGGGAGGGTTTGGATACGCAGTATTTT; CDR3aa: CASSPGEGLDTQYF
d_gene: NA; v_gene: TRBV5-6; abundance: NA; j_gene: TRBJ1-1; CDR3nt: TGTGCCAGCAGCTCCACTCGGCAGACCAACACTGAAGCTTTCTTT; CDR3aa: CASSSTRQTNTEAFF
d_gene: TRBD1; v_gene: TRBV5-1; abundance: NA; j_gene: TRBJ1-6; CDR3nt: TGCGCCAGCAGCTTGGGGGACAGTAATTCACCCCTCCACTTT; CDR3aa: CASSLGDSNSPLHF
d_gene: NA; v_gene: TRBV6-5; abundance: NA; j_gene: TRBJ1-2; CDR3nt: TGTGCCACCCTGATAAGAGGACAGAATTATGGCTACACCTTC; CDR3aa: CATLIRGQNYGYTF
d_gene: NA; v_gene: TRBV5-1; abundance: NA; j_gene: TRBJ2-5; CDR3nt: TGCGCCAGCAGCTACACAGACTTAGAAGAGACCCAGTACTTC; CDR3aa: CASSYTDLEETQYF
d_gene: TRBD1; v_gene: TRBV6-6; abundance: NA; j_gene: TRBJ1-1; CDR3nt: TGTGCCAGCAGTTACGGGACAGAAAACACTGAAGCTTTCTTT; CDR3aa: CASSYGTENTEAFF
d_gene: NA; v_gene: TRBV28; abundance: once; j_gene: TRBJ1-1; CDR3nt: TGTGCCAGCAGCCCTGGCCGAGGAGCTTTCTTT; CDR3aa: CASSPGRGAFF
d_gene: TRBD1; v_gene: TRBV6-5; abundance: NA; j_gene: TRBJ2-7; CDR3nt: TGTGCCAGCACCCGGGGACAGGGCTACGAGCAGTACTTC; CDR3aa: CASTRGQGYEQYF
d_gene: NA; v_gene: TRBV28; abundance: NA; j_gene: TRBJ1-5; CDR3nt: TGTGCCAGCAGTTACCCGAGGCAGGGGTTGGGTAATCAGCCCCAGCATTTT; CDR3aa: CASSYPRQGLGNQPQHF
d_gene: NA; v_gene: TRBV5-5; abundance: NA; j_gene: TRBJ2-7; CDR3nt: TGTGCCAGCAGCTTGGTGTCAGGACCCAATGGCGAGCAGTACTTC; CDR3aa: CASSLVSGPNGEQYF
d_gene: NA; v_gene: TRBV24-1; abundance: once; j_gene: TRBJ2-3; CDR3nt: TGTGCCACCAGTGATTCGGACCGGGGCGCAGATACGCAGTATTTT; CDR3aa: CATSDSDRGADTQYF
d_gene: TRBD1; v_gene: TRBV15; abundance: NA; j_gene: TRBJ2-2; CDR3nt: TGTGCCACCAGCAGAGTTCCCCTGACAGGGAAATCGTCATACACCGGGGAGCTGTTTTTT; CDR3aa: CATSRVPLTGKSSYTGELFF
d_gene: NA; v_gene: TRBV10-3; abundance: NA; j_gene: TRBJ2-5; CDR3nt: TGTGCCATCAGCGCGGGGACGGGGAAAAAGACCCAGTACTTC; CDR3aa: CAISAGTGKKTQYF
d_gene: NA; v_gene: TRBV19; abundance: NA; j_gene: TRBJ1-3; CDR3nt: TGTGCCAGTAGTATCCGCTCTGGAAACACCATATATTTT; CDR3aa: CASSIRSGNTIYF
d_gene: NA; v_gene: TRBV28; abundance: NA; j_gene: TRBJ1-6; CDR3nt: TGTGCCAGCAGTTCCCCCTCACCCCTCCACTTT; CDR3aa: CASSSPSPLHF
d_gene: NA; v_gene: TRBV6-2/TRBV6-3; abundance: NA; j_gene: TRBJ1-2; CDR3nt: TGTGCCAGCAGTTACTCTGAGACCCTCTCGGGCTATGGCTACACCTTC; CDR3aa: CASSYSETLSGYGYTF
d_gene: NA; v_gene: TRBV19; abundance: NA; j_gene: TRBJ2-7; CDR3nt: TGTGCCAGTAGTTCTCCCTCCTACGAGCAGTACTTC; CDR3aa: CASSSPSYEQYF
d_gene: TRBD2; v_gene: TRBV7-6; abundance: NA; j_gene: TRBJ2-1; CDR3nt: TGTGCCAGCAGTCAAACGGGCGGGGGGGACAATGAGCAGTTCTTC; CDR3aa: CASSQTGGGDNEQFF
d_gene: NA; v_gene: TRBV9; abundance: NA; j_gene: TRBJ1-6; CDR3nt: TGTGCCAGCAGAAAGGAGAGCTCCTATAATTCACCCCTCCACTTT; CDR3aa: CASRKESSYNSPLHF
d_gene: TRBD1; v_gene: TRBV29-1; abundance: NA; j_gene: TRBJ1-2; CDR3nt: TGCAGCGTGGACGGGACAGGGAATTATGGCTACACCTTC; CDR3aa: CSVDGTGNYGYTF
d_gene: NA; v_gene: TRBV7-6; abundance: NA; j_gene: TRBJ2-1; CDR3nt: TGTGCCAGCAGTAGGACACCTACCTACAATGAGCAGTTCTTC; CDR3aa: CASSRTPTYNEQFF
d_gene: TRBD1; v_gene: TRBV30; abundance: NA; j_gene: TRBJ1-2; CDR3nt: TGTGCCTGTAACAGGGGGTTGTACTATGGCTACACCTTC; CDR3aa: CACNRGLYYGYTF
d_gene: TRBD2; v_gene: TRBV6-4; abundance: NA; j_gene: TRBJ2-3; CDR3nt: TGTGCCAGCAGAGGGACTAGCGGGGCCACAGATACGCAGTATTTT; CDR3aa: CASRGTSGATDTQYF
d_gene: NA; v_gene: TRBV30; abundance: NA; j_gene: TRBJ1-2; CDR3nt: TGTGCCTGTCACAACCTAATCTATGGCTACACCTTC; CDR3aa: CACHNLIYGYTF
d_gene: NA; v_gene: TRBV12-3/TRBV12-4; abundance: NA; j_gene: TRBJ1-5; CDR3nt: TGTGCCAGCAGTTTAGCGGGGAATCAGCCCCAGCATTTT; CDR3aa: CASSLAGNQPQHF
d_gene: TRBD1; v_gene: TRBV5-1; abundance: NA; j_gene: TRBJ1-2; CDR3nt: TGCGCCAGCAGCTCGGGACAGAACTTCTATGGCTACACCTTC; CDR3aa: CASSSGQNFYGYTF
d_gene: NA; v_gene: TRBV7-9; abundance: NA; j_gene: TRBJ1-3; CDR3nt: TGTGCCAGCAGCCTGTCGGACCCAGGGGTAACTGGAAACACCATATATTTT; CDR3aa: CASSLSDPGVTGNTIYF
d_gene: TRBD1; v_gene: TRBV5-1; abundance: NA; j_gene: TRBJ1-4; CDR3nt: TGCGCCAGCAGCTTACCGGGACAGAAGAATGAAAAACTGTTTTTT; CDR3aa: CASSLPGQKNEKLFF
d_gene: NA; v_gene: TRBV5-1; abundance: NA; j_gene: TRBJ1-2; CDR3nt: TGCGCCAGCGGGTTGGACAACGCCTATGGCTACACCTTC; CDR3aa: CASGLDNAYGYTF
d_gene: NA; v_gene: TRBV7-3; abundance: NA; j_gene: TRBJ1-2; CDR3nt: TGTGCCAGCAGCTTAAGATGGGACGGCTTATATGGCTACACCTTC; CDR3aa: CASSLRWDGLYGYTF